Below are 10 T cell receptor beta chains sequenced from a single sample in a study of TIL therapy for anti-PD-1-resistant metastatic lung cancer. The time point: pre-treatment sample, taken before nivolumab and TIL therapy. Pleural nodules or supraclavicular lymph nodes made up most of the excised metastases sampled. Sequencing used immunoSEQ v3. Assay used: immunoSEQ multiplex PCR; TCRdb lists only in-frame clones, some missing. The sample comprises over 7,500 clones, 76% of which are singletons, and about an eighth rests with the top ten. Material: tumor tissue, obtained at baseline. The receptors come from a person between 25 and 79 years old with non-small cell lung cancer.

This chain joins TRBV19 and TRBJ1-2; 12 nucleotides align to TRBD1. V dropped 7 bases and J dropped 4; count of bases not matched to a gene: 10. The CDR3 spans 16 residues. CDR1 LNHDA and CDR2 SQIVND come from the germline V gene (reference sequence). The CDR3 DNA reads TGTGCCAGTACACCCCAGGGACAGGGGGCGGGCTATGGCTACACCTTC. Translated: CASTPQGQGAGYGYTF.

The V gene is TRBV6-5, the J gene TRBJ2-7; D is unresolved. The CDR3 extends over 16 amino acids. Germline CDR1 and CDR2: MNHEY and SVGAGI. V lost 0 bases and J 0 bases, leaving 12 bases between the germline ends. DNA of the CDR3: TGTGCCAGCAGTTACTCGTTCGACATGAGCTCCTACGAGCAGTACTTC. Its translation: CASSYSFDMSSYEQYF.

This clone was detected a few times. V gene TRBV18 combines with J gene TRBJ1-2; 9 nucleotides agree with TRBD1. From germline, CDR1 is KGHSH and CDR2 LQKENI. The CDR3 covers 16 residues. With V trimmed by 3 bases and J by 0 bases, 5 bases remained unmatched. CDR3 DNA: TGTGCCAGCTCACCGGGACAGGGAACGGCTAACTATGGCTACACCTTC. Amino acid sequence: CASSPGQGTANYGYTF.

The chain carries TRBV30 and TRBJ1-6, with 9 bases lining up with TRBD1. In germline, CDR1 is GTSNPN, CDR2 SVGIG (reference sequence). The length of the CDR3 is 15 residues. J gave up 7 bases and V 3 bases, and 7 bases lay outside the gene matches. DNA of the CDR3: TGTGCCTGGAGGCCATCTGGGACAGGGAATTCACCCCTCCACTTT. This encodes CAWRPSGTGNSPLHF.

The chain employs TRBV28 and TRBJ2-7, with D possibly being TRBD1 or TRBD2 (7 bases each). V gave up 8 bases and J gave up 1 base, with 15 bases separating them. Germline V gene lookup returns CDR1 MDHEN and CDR2 SYDVKM. This CDR3 has 14 residues. CDR3 sequence (DNA): TGTGCCAGCCTACAGGGGAGGGGATCCTACGAGCAGTACTTC. Amino acid sequence: CASLQGRGSYEQYF.

This clone was found once. The rearrangement links TRBV2 to TRBJ2-5; TRBD2 aligns across 9 bases. The germline gives CDR1 SNHLY, CDR2 FYNNEI. The CDR3 consists of 15 residues. With V trimmed by 6 bases and J by 2 bases, 7 bases remained unmatched. CDR3 in amino acids: CASRSPAGGQETQYF. CDR3 nucleotide sequence: TGTGCCAGCAGATCGCCAGCGGGGGGACAAGAGACCCAGTACTTC.

Only a few counts were recorded for this clone. This chain connects TRBV28 to TRBJ1-2; D not certain. The CDR3 loop spans 13 amino acids. Looked up from germline, CDR1 is MDHEN and CDR2 is SYDVKM. The V end was cut by 6 bases, the J end by 0 bases, with 8 bases between. DNA for the CDR3: TGTGCCAGCAGCCAAACAGCTAACTATGGCTACACCTTC. Translating it yields CASSQTANYGYTF.

In its sample, this clone was seen once. This chain connects TRBV1 to TRBJ2-3; TRBD2 is the table's D call and was not checked against the DNA. TRBV1 is a pseudogene segment. The CDR3 is 16 amino acids. The CDR3: CTSSFQRGAGTDTQYF. The CDR3 DNA is TGCACCAGCAGCTTCCAGCGGGGGGCTGGCACAGATACGCAGTATTTT.

The chain couples TRBV7-9 to TRBJ2-1; D gene uncertain. V lost 3 bases to trimming and J lost 3 bases, with 18 bases between them. CDR1 SEHNR and CDR2 FQNEAQ come from the germline V gene (reference sequence). The CDR3 runs to 17 residues. The CDR3, as DNA: TGTGCCAGCAGCTTGGAAGTGGGCTATACGATCTACAATGAGCAGTTCTTC. Residues: CASSLEVGYTIYNEQFF.

The chain recombines TRBV7-2 with TRBJ2-3, with TRBD2 matching 8 bases. In germline, CDR1 is SGHTA, CDR2 FQGNSA. Trimming at V came to 3 bases and at J to 1 base, leaving 3 bases not matched to a gene. The CDR3 loop spans 15 amino acids. The CDR3 is CASSFPTSGTDTQYF. The DNA for the CDR3 is TGTGCCAGCAGCTTCCCGACTAGCGGCACAGATACGCAGTATTTT.